This record looks at one TCR beta chain sequence and its context. The data are from a study of graft-versus-host responses after intestinal transplantation. The table came from immunoSEQ multiplex PCR; TCRdb's copy has only in-frame clones and leaves some out. The data show approximately 77,000 clones, 80% to 95% seen once. The CDR3 is 15 residues long. V was clipped by 1 base and J by 2 bases; unmatched bases: 3. Germline CDR1 is SEHNR and CDR2 is FQNEAQ (reference sequence). Sequences were derived from PBMCs, sampled 98 days after intestinal transplantation. The chain carries TRBV7-9 and TRBJ2-3, with 7 nucleotides matching TRBD2. This sequence was found in a human patient who received an intestinal transplant, so some T cells may come from the graft donor. CDR3: CASSLEAGPTDTQYF. In nucleotides, the CDR3 is TGTGCCAGCAGCTTAGAAGCGGGGCCCACAGATACGCAGTATTTT.